These 6 T cell receptor beta chains came from one sample sequenced in a study of T cell responses to AZD1222 COVID-19 vaccine. This table comes from immunoSEQ multiplex PCR, and its TCRdb copy is limited to in-frame clones, with some not included. Among about 84,000 clones listed, 86% were seen once. Material: peripheral blood, obtained 28 days after the second AZD1222 dose. All receptors derive from an adult who received the AZD1222 COVID-19 vaccine.

The sample holds one count of this clone. The V gene is TRBV7-2, the J gene TRBJ1-2; a possible D gene is TRBD1 (6 bases). The V and J ends lost 1 base and 4 bases respectively, with 10 bases between them. The CDR3 totals 14 residues. Per germline, CDR1 SGHTA and CDR2 FQGNSA. The CDR3 sequence: CASSLEGVVYGYTF. The DNA for the CDR3 is TGTGCCAGCAGCTTAGAGGGGGTTGTCTATGGCTACACCTTC.

This chain joins TRBV2 and TRBJ1-5; D possibly corresponds to TRBD1 (5 bases). This CDR3 has 14 residues. V lost 7 bases and J lost 0, with 10 bases in between. Germline V gene lookup returns CDR1 SNHLY and CDR2 FYNNEI. In DNA form, the CDR3 reads TGTGCCAGCACCGGGACGAATAGCAATCAGCCCCAGCATTTT. Encoded protein: CASTGTNSNQPQHF.

This chain links TRBV28 with TRBJ1-4; D is ambiguous. The length of the CDR3 is 14 residues. Germline CDR1 and CDR2: MDHEN and SYDVKM. Trimming removed 3 bases at V and 3 bases at J, with 8 bases between. The CDR3 sequence is CASSLVQSNEKLFF. The CDR3 coding sequence is TGTGCCAGCAGTTTGGTGCAGTCTAATGAAAAACTGTTTTTT.

The CDR3 reads CASSVDGPQGYTF. CDR3 in DNA: TGTGCCAGCAGCGTGGACGGGCCCCAGGGCTACACCTTC. The chain links TRBV5-5 to TRBJ1-2; D gene unclear. The germline V gene encodes CDR1 SGHKS and CDR2 YYEKEE (reference sequence). Deletions cut 4 bases from V and 8 bases from J, with 15 bases between. The CDR3 totals 13 residues.

The V gene is TRBV5-1, the J gene TRBJ2-5; weak D call: TRBD2 (6 bases). The CDR3 contains 14 residues. The germline gives CDR1 SGHRS, CDR2 YFSETQ. The V end was cut by 5 bases, the J end by 4 bases, with 15 bases between. The CDR3 sequence: CASRPGSSRETQYF. The CDR3 nucleotides read TGCGCCAGCAGGCCCGGGAGCAGTCGAGAGACCCAGTACTTC.

The chain links TRBV29-1 to TRBJ2-3, with D perhaps matching TRBD2 (6 bases). There are 15 residues in the CDR3. Trimming cost V 4 bases and J 3 bases, with 17 bases left between them. The germline CDR1 and CDR2 sequences are SQVTM and ANQGSEA. The CDR3 spells CSVGTAGPGTDTQYF. CDR3 DNA sequence: TGCAGCGTTGGGACGGCGGGGCCCGGAACAGATACGCAGTATTTT.